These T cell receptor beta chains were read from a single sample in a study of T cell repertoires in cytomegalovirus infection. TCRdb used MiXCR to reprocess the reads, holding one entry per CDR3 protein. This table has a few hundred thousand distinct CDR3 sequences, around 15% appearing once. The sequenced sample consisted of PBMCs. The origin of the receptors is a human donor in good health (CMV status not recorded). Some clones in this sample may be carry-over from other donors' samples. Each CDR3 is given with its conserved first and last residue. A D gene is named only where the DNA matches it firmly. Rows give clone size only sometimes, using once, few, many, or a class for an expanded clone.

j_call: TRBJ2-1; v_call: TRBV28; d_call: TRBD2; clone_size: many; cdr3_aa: CASSRGGEQFF; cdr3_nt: TGTGCCAGCAGTCGGGGGGGTGAGCAGTTCTTC
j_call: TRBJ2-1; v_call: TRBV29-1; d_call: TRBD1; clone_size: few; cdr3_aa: CSVAQGARSYNEQFF; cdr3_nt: TGCAGCGTCGCACAGGGGGCAAGGTCCTACAATGAGCAGTTCTTC
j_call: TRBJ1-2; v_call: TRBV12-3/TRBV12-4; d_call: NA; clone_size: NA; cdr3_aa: CASSPPLQHGYTF; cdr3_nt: TGTGCCAGCAGTCCCCCCCTACAGCATGGCTACACCTTC
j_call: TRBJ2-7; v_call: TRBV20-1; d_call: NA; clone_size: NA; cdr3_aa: CSARESSLYEQYF; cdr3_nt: TGCAGTGCTAGAGAATCTTCTCTCTACGAGCAGTACTTC
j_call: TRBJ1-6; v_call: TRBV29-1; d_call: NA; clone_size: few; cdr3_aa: CSVSSGYNSPLHF; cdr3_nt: TGCAGCGTTTCCTCCGGGTATAATTCACCCCTCCACTTT
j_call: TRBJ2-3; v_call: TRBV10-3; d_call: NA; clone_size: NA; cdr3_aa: CAISERQGTSTDTQYF; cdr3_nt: TGTGCCATCAGTGAGAGGCAAGGAACTAGCACAGATACGCAGTATTTT
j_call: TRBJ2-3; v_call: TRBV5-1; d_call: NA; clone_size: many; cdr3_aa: CASSDRQVDTQYF; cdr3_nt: TGCGCCAGCAGCGACAGACAGGTGGATACGCAGTATTTT
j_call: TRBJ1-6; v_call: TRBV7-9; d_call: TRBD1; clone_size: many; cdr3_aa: CASSLETGNYSPLHF; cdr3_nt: TGTGCCAGCAGCTTAGAGACAGGGAATTATTCACCCCTCCACTTT
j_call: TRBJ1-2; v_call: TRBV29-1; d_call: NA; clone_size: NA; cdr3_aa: CSAVPGTDYGYTF; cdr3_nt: TGCAGCGCCGTGCCCGGGACCGACTATGGCTACACCTTC
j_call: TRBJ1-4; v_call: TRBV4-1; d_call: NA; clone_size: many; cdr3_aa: CASSQVAGEEKLFF; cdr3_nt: TGCGCCAGCAGCCAAGTGGCCGGGGAGGAAAAACTGTTTTTT
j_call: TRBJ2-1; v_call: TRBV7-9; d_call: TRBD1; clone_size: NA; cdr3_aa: CASSFRGGMGSYNEQFF; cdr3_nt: TGTGCCAGCAGTTTTCGAGGGGGCATGGGCTCCTACAATGAGCAGTTCTTC
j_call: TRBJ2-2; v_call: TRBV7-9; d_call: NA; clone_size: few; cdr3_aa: CASSLFLSTGELFF; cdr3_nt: TGTGCCAGCAGCTTATTTCTGAGCACCGGGGAGCTGTTTTTT
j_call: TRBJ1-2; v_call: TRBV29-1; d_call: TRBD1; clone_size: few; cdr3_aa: CSVDMDRGRLGYTF; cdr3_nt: TGCAGCGTTGACATGGACAGGGGTAGGCTTGGCTACACCTTC
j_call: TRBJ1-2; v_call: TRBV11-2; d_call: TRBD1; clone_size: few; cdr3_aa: CASSLIGTGDGYTF; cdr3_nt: TGTGCCAGCAGCTTAATCGGGACAGGGGATGGCTACACCTTC
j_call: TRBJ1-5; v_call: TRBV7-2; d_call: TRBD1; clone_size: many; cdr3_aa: CASSGQGALGNQPQHF; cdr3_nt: TGTGCCAGCAGCGGACAGGGGGCGCTGGGGAATCAGCCCCAGCATTTT
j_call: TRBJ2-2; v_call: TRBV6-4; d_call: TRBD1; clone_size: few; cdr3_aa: CASSDSGGAGELFF; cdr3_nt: TGTGCCAGCAGTGACTCAGGGGGCGCCGGGGAGCTGTTTTTT
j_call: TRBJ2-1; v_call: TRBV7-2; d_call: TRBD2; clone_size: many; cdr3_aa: CASSLIPAGAGNEQFF; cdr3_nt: TGTGCCAGCAGCTTAATTCCAGCGGGAGCGGGGAATGAGCAGTTCTTC
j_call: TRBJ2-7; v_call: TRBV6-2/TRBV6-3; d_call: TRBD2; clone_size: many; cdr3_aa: CASSYSTDELAGTYEQYF; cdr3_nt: TGTGCCAGCAGTTACTCAACCGACGAACTAGCGGGAACCTACGAGCAGTACTTC
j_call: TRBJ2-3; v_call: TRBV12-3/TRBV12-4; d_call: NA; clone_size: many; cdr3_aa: CASGLPSGTKPITDTQYF; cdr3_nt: TGTGCCAGCGGTCTTCCATCCGGGACAAAGCCTATAACAGATACGCAGTATTTT
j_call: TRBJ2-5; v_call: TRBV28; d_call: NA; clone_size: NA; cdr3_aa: CASKGEAQYF; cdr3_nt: TGTGCCAGCAAGGGGGAGGCCCAGTACTTC
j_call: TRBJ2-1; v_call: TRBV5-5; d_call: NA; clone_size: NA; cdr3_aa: CASSPGSWGDYNEQFF; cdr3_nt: TGTGCCAGCAGCCCGGGGAGTTGGGGGGACTACAATGAGCAGTTCTTC
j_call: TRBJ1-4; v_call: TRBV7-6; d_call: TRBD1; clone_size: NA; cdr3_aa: CASLDRDQEKLFF; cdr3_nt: TGTGCCAGCCTCGACAGGGATCAAGAAAAACTGTTTTTT
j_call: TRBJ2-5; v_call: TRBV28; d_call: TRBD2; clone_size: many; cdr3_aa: CASSGLAGGPVETQYF; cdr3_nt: TGTGCCAGCAGTGGACTAGCGGGAGGGCCGGTAGAGACCCAGTACTTC
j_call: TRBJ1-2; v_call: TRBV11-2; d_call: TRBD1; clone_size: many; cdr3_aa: CASSLAGTGIDGYTF; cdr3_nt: TGTGCCAGCAGCTTAGCCGGGACAGGGATCGACGGCTACACCTTC